A selection of T cell receptor beta chains follows, all from one sample in a study of radiation and T cells in renal cell carcinoma. Profiling relied on immunoSEQ multiplex PCR, and the TCRdb table lists in-frame clones only, not all of them. This table has 140,000 to 150,000 clones, about 88% appearing once. This sample comprised blood, obtained from a patient whose treatment included radiotherapy and nephrectomy. The receptor source for this set is a woman in her 70s with renal cell carcinoma. Both conserved end residues are part of each CDR3. Each record gives: J gene, clone size, V gene, D gene, CDR3 protein, CDR3 DNA. The D gene is left open where the match is weak. Clone size is not always given. Where it is, it says once, few, many or a class for expanded clones.

TRBJ1-5 . TRBV28 . CASSFLPPGPPYQPQHF TGTGCCAGCAGTTTTCTTCCTCCGGGGCCCCCTTATCAGCCCCAGCATTTT
TRBJ1-4 . TRBV6-1 . CASSLRQDRDEKLFF TGTGCCAGCAGCCTTCGACAGGACAGAGATGAAAAACTGTTTTTT
TRBJ1-3 . TRBV9 . CASSVGKTRVSGNTIYF TGTGCCAGCAGCGTAGGGAAAACGAGGGTCTCTGGAAACACCATATATTTT
TRBJ1-5 . TRBV10-3 . CAISVGNQPQHF TGTGCCATCAGTGTCGGAAATCAGCCCCAGCATTTT
TRBJ2-3 . TRBV2 TRBD2 CASGRTSGGDTQYF TGTGCCAGTGGACGGACTAGCGGGGGGGATACGCAGTATTTT
TRBJ1-2 . TRBV30 TRBD1 CAWSRTGDGYTF TGTGCCTGGAGTAGGACAGGGGATGGCTACACCTTC
TRBJ2-2 . TRBV7-3 . CASSLTSTATGTGELFF TGTGCCAGCAGCTTAACCTCGACAGCGACGGGTACCGGGGAGCTGTTTTTT
TRBJ2-3 once TRBV9 TRBD2 CASTLSGRGTDTQYF TGTGCCAGCACCCTTTCAGGGAGGGGCACAGATACGCAGTATTTT
TRBJ2-7 . TRBV5-1 TRBD1 CASSLAGTGGYEQYF TGCGCCAGCAGCTTGGCAGGGACAGGGGGCTACGAGCAGTACTTC
TRBJ2-1 . TRBV25-1 TRBD1 CASSETGSHEQFF TGTGCCAGCAGTGAGACAGGGTCCCATGAGCAGTTCTTC
TRBJ1-1 . TRBV15 TRBD1 CATSRAGTGIEAFF TGTGCCACCAGCAGAGCAGGGACAGGGATAGAAGCTTTCTTT
TRBJ2-4 . TRBV4-2 . CASSQETLMGKNIQYF TGTGCCAGCAGCCAAGAGACCCTGATGGGCAAAAACATTCAGTACTTC
TRBJ2-7 . TRBV5-1 TRBD1 CASSQTGGYEQYF TGCGCCAGCAGCCAGACAGGGGGCTACGAGCAGTACTTC
TRBJ1-5 . TRBV10-1 . CARDRQPQHF TGCGCCAGGGATCGCCAGCCCCAGCATTTT
TRBJ1-2 few TRBV9 . CASSVDSAGYGYTF TGTGCCAGCAGCGTAGACAGCGCAGGGTATGGCTACACCTTC
TRBJ1-6 . TRBV30 . CAWKRGKTGATYNSPLHF TGTGCCTGGAAGAGGGGAAAGACGGGGGCAACCTATAATTCACCCCTCCACTTT
TRBJ2-1 few TRBV28 TRBD1 CASSSPGGKGNEQFF TGTGCCAGCAGTTCACCAGGGGGCAAGGGCAATGAGCAGTTCTTC
TRBJ1-1 few TRBV28 . CASSRGGQINTEAFF TGTGCCAGCAGCCGCGGCGGGCAGATTAACACTGAAGCTTTCTTT
TRBJ1-2 . TRBV6-6 . CASVEGTRANYGYTF TGTGCCAGCGTTGAGGGGACACGAGCTAACTATGGCTACACCTTC
TRBJ2-7 . TRBV7-2 . CASSLISLAVPTGAYF TGTGCCAGCAGCTTAATCTCCCTAGCGGTTCCTACGGGGGCGTACTTC
TRBJ2-7 . TRBV7-2 TRBD2 CASSPPGTRSPYEQYF TGTGCCAGCAGCCCTCCCGGGACTAGAAGTCCTTACGAGCAGTACTTC
TRBJ2-3 . TRBV5-4 TRBD2 CASSAGGSTDTQYF TGTGCCAGCAGCGCGGGGGGCAGCACGGATACGCAGTATTTT
TRBJ2-7 . TRBV5-1 . CASSFDRSYSYEQYF TGCGCCAGCAGCTTTGACAGGTCCTACTCCTACGAGCAGTACTTC
TRBJ2-1 . TRBV5-1 TRBD1 CASFRDRVGHNEQFF TGCGCCAGCTTCCGGGACAGGGTAGGACACAATGAGCAGTTCTTC
TRBJ2-2 . TRBV28 . CASSLIRASTGELFF TGTGCCAGCAGTTTAATCAGGGCTAGCACCGGGGAGCTGTTTTTT
TRBJ1-1 . TRBV9 . CASSVAPTGSGNTEAFF TGTGCCAGCAGCGTAGCTCCTACAGGGTCTGGCAACACTGAAGCTTTCTTT
TRBJ2-1 . TRBV7-2 TRBD2 CASSFHWTSGGASINEQFF TGTGCCAGCAGCTTCCACTGGACTAGCGGGGGGGCTTCGATCAATGAGCAGTTCTTC
TRBJ2-1 . TRBV6-6 TRBD2 CASSRTSGGASEQFF TGTGCCAGCAGCCGAACTAGCGGGGGGGCCAGTGAGCAGTTCTTC
TRBJ1-2 . TRBV28 . CASSSTYGYTF TGTGCCAGCAGCTCCACCTATGGCTACACCTTC
TRBJ2-7 . TRBV2 . CASSLPRQAYEQYF TGTGCCAGCAGTTTACCTAGACAAGCCTACGAGCAGTACTTC
TRBJ2-3 . TRBV9 . CASNPSGVLTDTQYF TGTGCCAGCAACCCGTCAGGGGTTCTTACAGATACGCAGTATTTT
TRBJ1-1 . TRBV27 . CASRAGRTNTEAFF TGTGCCAGCCGGGCGGGACGGACGAACACTGAAGCTTTCTTT
TRBJ1-1 . TRBV6-5 . CASSTNRGGEAFF TGTGCCAGCAGTACCAACCGGGGAGGGGAAGCTTTCTTT
TRBJ1-1 . TRBV11-2 TRBD1 CASRNRGQGNTEAFF TGTGCCAGCAGAAACCGGGGACAGGGAAACACTGAAGCTTTCTTT
TRBJ2-3 . TRBV6-6 . CASSLPEQGLTDTQYF TGTGCCAGCAGCCTACCCGAACAGGGCCTTACGGATACGCAGTATTTT
TRBJ2-2 . TRBV19 . CASSIEGLATGELFF TGTGCCAGTAGTATCGAGGGGTTGGCGACCGGGGAGCTGTTTTTT
TRBJ2-4 . TRBV7-9 . CASSRRSVAKNIQYF TGTGCCAGCAGCCGCCGCTCAGTAGCCAAAAACATTCAGTACTTC
TRBJ1-3 . TRBV19 TRBD1 CASSKWTGTIGNTIYF TGTGCCAGTAGTAAGTGGACAGGGACGATCGGAAACACCATATATTTT
TRBJ2-3 . TRBV9 . CASSALQGHYTDTQYF TGTGCCAGCAGCGCCTTACAGGGACACTACACAGATACGCAGTATTTT
TRBJ1-1 . TRBV11-3 . CASSLSFGQGRTEAFF TGTGCCAGCAGCTTAAGTTTTGGTCAGGGGCGTACTGAAGCTTTCTTT
TRBJ1-4 . TRBV27 . CASSSNLESTNEKLFF TGTGCCAGCAGTTCCAACCTGGAGTCAACTAATGAAAAACTGTTTTTT
TRBJ1-2 . TRBV5-1 . CASSLERRVNYGYTF TGCGCCAGCAGCTTGGAGAGGAGAGTTAACTATGGCTACACCTTC
TRBJ2-3 . TRBV7-2 . CASSLEWTDTQYF TGTGCCAGCAGCTTAGAATGGACAGATACGCAGTATTTT